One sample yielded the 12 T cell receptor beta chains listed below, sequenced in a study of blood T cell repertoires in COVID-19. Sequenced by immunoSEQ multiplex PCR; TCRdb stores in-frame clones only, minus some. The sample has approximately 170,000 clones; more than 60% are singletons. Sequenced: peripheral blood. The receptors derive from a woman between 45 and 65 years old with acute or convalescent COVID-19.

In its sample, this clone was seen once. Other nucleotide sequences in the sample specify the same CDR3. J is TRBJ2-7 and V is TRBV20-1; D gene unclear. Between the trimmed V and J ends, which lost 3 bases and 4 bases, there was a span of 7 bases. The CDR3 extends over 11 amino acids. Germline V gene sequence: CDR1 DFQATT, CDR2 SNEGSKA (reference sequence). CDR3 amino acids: CSASWQYEQYF. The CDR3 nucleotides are TGCAGTGCTAGTTGGCAGTACGAGCAGTACTTC.

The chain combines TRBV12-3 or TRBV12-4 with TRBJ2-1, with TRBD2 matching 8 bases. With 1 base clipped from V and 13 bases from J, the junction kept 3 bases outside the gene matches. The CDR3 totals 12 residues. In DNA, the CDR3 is TGTGCCAGCAGTTTAGGGCGGGGGGATCAGTTCTTC. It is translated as CASSLGRGDQFF.

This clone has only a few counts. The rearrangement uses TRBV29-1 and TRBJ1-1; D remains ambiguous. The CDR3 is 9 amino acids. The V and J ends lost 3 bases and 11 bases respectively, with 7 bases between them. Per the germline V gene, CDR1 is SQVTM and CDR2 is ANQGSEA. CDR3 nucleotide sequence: TGCAGCGTTGATGACACCGCTTTCTTT. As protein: CSVDDTAFF.

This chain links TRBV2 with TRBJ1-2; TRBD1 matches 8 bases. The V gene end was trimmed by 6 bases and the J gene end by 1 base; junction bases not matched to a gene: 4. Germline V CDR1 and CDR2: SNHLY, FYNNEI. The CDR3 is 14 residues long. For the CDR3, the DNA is TGTGCCAGCAGATCGACAGGGGTTAACTATGGCTACACCTTC. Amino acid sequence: CASRSTGVNYGYTF.

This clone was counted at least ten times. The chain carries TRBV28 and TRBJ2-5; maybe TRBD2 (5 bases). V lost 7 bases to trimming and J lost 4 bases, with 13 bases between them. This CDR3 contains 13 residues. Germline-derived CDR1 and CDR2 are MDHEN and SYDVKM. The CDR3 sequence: CASNRSGLETQYF. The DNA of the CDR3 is TGTGCCAGCAATCGATCGGGGTTAGAGACCCAGTACTTC.

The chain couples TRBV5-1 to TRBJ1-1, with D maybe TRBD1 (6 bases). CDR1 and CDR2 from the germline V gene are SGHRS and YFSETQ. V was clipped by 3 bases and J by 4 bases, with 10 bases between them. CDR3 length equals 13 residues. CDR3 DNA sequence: TGCGCCAGCAGCTCCGGACAGCTCACTGAAGCTTTCTTT. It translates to CASSSGQLTEAFF. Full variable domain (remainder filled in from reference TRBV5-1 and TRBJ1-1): KAGVTQTPRYLIKTRGQQVTLSCSPISGHRSVSWYQQTPGQGLQFLFEYFSETQRNKGNFPGRFSGRQFSNSRSEMNVSTLELGDSALYLCASSSGQLTEAFFGQGTRLTVV.

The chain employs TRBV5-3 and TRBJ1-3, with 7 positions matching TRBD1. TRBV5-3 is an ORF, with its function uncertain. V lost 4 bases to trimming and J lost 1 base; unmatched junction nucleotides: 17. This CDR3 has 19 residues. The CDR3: CARSGTEYGRTISGNTIYF. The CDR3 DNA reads TGTGCCAGAAGCGGGACAGAGTATGGGCGTACGATATCTGGAAACACCATATATTTT.

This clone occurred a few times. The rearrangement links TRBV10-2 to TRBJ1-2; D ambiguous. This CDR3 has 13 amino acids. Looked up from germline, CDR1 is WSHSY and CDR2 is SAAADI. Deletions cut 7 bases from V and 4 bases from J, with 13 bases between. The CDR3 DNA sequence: TGCGCCAGCATGAGTCCCCCGGGCTATGGCTACACCTTC. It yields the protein CASMSPPGYGYTF.

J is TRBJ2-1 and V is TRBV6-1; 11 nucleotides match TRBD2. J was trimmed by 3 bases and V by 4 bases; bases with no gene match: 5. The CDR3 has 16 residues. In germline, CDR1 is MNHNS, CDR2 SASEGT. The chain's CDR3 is CASSATGTSGYNEQFF. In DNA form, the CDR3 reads TGTGCCAGCAGTGCGACCGGGACTAGCGGCTACAATGAGCAGTTCTTC.

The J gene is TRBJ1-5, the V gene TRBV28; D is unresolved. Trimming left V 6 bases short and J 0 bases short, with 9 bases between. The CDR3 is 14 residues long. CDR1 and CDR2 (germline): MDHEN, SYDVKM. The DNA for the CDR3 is TGTGCCAGCAGCCCAACACATAGCAATCAGCCCCAGCATTTT. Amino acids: CASSPTHSNQPQHF.

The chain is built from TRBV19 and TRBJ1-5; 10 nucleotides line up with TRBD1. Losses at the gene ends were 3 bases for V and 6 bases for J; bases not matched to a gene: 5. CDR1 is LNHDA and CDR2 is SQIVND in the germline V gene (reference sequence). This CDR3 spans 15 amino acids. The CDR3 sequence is CASSMVGTGVQPQHF. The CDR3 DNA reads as TGTGCCAGTAGTATGGTGGGGACAGGGGTTCAGCCCCAGCATTTT.

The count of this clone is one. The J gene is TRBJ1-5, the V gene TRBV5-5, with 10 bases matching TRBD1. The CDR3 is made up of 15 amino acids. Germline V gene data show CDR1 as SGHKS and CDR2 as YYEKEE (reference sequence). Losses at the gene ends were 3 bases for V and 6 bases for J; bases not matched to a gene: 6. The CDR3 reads CASSYTGQGFQPQHF. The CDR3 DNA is TGTGCCAGCAGCTATACGGGACAGGGGTTTCAGCCCCAGCATTTT.